What follows describes a single T cell receptor (beta chain). Its recognized antigen is unknown. Within one base of it there is no much larger clone, and no base qualities were kept. In the germline V gene, CDR1 corresponds to SGHRS and CDR2 to YFSETQ. Here V drops 4 bases and J drops 5 bases, and the junction holds 7 bases not matched to any gene. Including the terminal cysteine and phenylalanine, the CDR3 comprises 14 residues. The sequence is cut down to CDR3 DNA, 42 bases in frame from base 1. Each collaborating institution followed its own protocols to collect whole blood in K2EDTA tubes. Collaborator samples were shipped for TCRbeta analysis as frozen whole blood, isolated PBMCs, or DNA extracted from either sample type. TCRbeta CDR3 regions were amplified from genomic DNA using the immunoSEQ Assay, a bias-controlled multiplex PCR. As for the authors' bioinformatics: The number of nucleated cells in each sample was estimated from the amplification of reference gene primers within the assay. To quantify the absolute abundance of each unique TCRbeta CDR3 rearrangement, sequence reads were collapsed and filtered. Productive Simpson clonality was computed per sample as the square root of Simpson's diversity index over productive rearrangements. Not all clones reach the TCRdb copy of this immuneACCESS table, which keeps in-frame sequences only. Checked studies attribute under half of the gap to unresolved V genes and leave the rest unexplained. V and J calls and clone size come straight from that table; D and trimming were deduced from the DNA. The sample table contains fewer than 250,000 clones; only one count was recorded for around 87% of them. In total, the top ten clones hold around 3% of the sample.

The data were taken from a study of blood T cell repertoires in COVID-19 (dated by TCRdb to 2018 to 2021). With regard to the full study: Samples from collaborators originated in the United States, Italy and Spain and spanned both the acute and convalescent phases of COVID-19. The prospective study material was composed of cDNA or gDNA derived from T cells, B-cell-depleted T cells, or PBMCs. Subjects who had been exposed to COVID-19, were actively infected with it, or had recovered from it provided the deeply sampled blood TCRbeta repertoires that made up the dataset. Where available, HLA class I and class II types were obtained from metadata supplied by the sample provider rather than from assay-based typing. Nearly every sample came with metadata listing a de-identified subject ID, COVID-19 status, age in years and sex. Samples were obtained from the ongoing ImmuneRACE study (first 160 participants) and from 1,254 subjects provided by 6 global collaborators. The repertoires were made available in a free public database intended to serve as a resource for research on the immune response to SARS-CoV-2.

Here is what the overall study found, with its caveats: Clinical and demographic metadata were provided uncurated, with the amount varying by source and participant.

The TCR originated in a man aged 60-69 years with acute or convalescent COVID-19. Sample: peripheral blood. The chain is assembled from TRBV5-1 and TRBJ2-7; TRBD1 fits 9 bases in the junction. DNA sequence: TGCGCCAGCAGCCGACAGGGGGAGATCAACGAGCAGTACTTC. Its translation is CASSRQGEINEQYF.